This T cell receptor (beta chain) was sequenced during a study of CD8 T cells in ankylosing spondylitis. Findings of the study overall: A number of the motif variants had already been described in reactive arthritis synovial fluid and blood. Disease-linked clones bore a CD8+ phenotype and were relatively rare in peripheral blood. The study identified a TCR beta motif of under ten highly homologous variants that appeared characteristic of ankylosing spondylitis blood.

TCRdb re-analysed the 5' RACE reads in MiXCR, keeping a single row per CDR3 protein. In the table there are 210,000 or so distinct CDR3 sequences, 8.2% of which are singletons. To note about this clonotype: What it binds is unknown. One end of the junction fails to match germline, which may point to a read error.

The CDR3 extends over 10 amino acids. Per the germline V gene, CDR1 is DFQATT and CDR2 is SNEGSKA (reference sequence). This TCR derives from a female donor with ankylosing spondylitis or in good health (not recorded which). J is TRBJ2-1 and V is TRBV20-1; TRBD2 matches at 9 bases. Sequencing used blood, either unsorted or a sorted T cell fraction (not recorded which). CDR3 loop: CSTSGNEQFF. For the CDR3, the DNA is TGCAGTACTAGCGGGAATGAGCAGTTCTTC.